Listed below are T cell receptor beta chains from one sample, sequenced in a study of blood T cell repertoires in COVID-19. Repertoires were generated with immunoSEQ multiplex PCR, while TCRdb's copy carries only in-frame clones and drops some. The sample has around 300,000 clones, around 89% seen once. Source material: peripheral blood. Receptor source: a woman between 45 and 60 years old with active or convalescent COVID-19. Both conserved end residues are part of each CDR3. D genes are given only for firm matches. Not every row has a clone size; where given, it reads once, few, many or a size class.

D	length	size	V	J	CDR3	DNA
-	14	-	TRBV7-3	TRBJ2-2	CASSLQRVTGELFF	TGTGCCAGCAGCCTCCAGCGGGTCACCGGGGAGCTGTTTTTT
-	15	-	TRBV11-2	TRBJ1-1	CASSLDSGAGVEAFF	TGTGCCAGCAGCTTAGATTCGGGCGCGGGCGTTGAAGCTTTCTTT
TRBD2	19	-	TRBV4-2	TRBJ2-7	CASSQELQTGTSGTYEQYF	TGTGCCAGCAGCCAAGAGCTTCAGACCGGGACTAGCGGGACCTACGAGCAGTACTTC
TRBD1	15	few	TRBV24-1	TRBJ1-2	CATSDADRVSGGYTF	TGTGCCACCAGTGATGCGGACAGGGTCTCGGGTGGCTACACCTTC
-	13	-	TRBV29-1	TRBJ1-1	CSVGEPMNTEAFF	TGCAGCGTTGGGGAGCCCATGAACACTGAAGCTTTCTTT
TRBD1	16	-	TRBV18	TRBJ1-1	CASSPRPTGTNTEAFF	TGTGCCAGCTCACCAAGGCCGACAGGGACGAACACTGAAGCTTTCTTT
-	14	-	TRBV5-4	TRBJ2-7	CASSLATGRNEQYF	TGTGCCAGCAGCCTCGCGACAGGGAGGAACGAGCAGTACTTC
-	14	-	TRBV6-5	TRBJ1-1	CASGWGTMNTEAFF	TGTGCCAGCGGTTGGGGGACAATGAACACTGAAGCTTTCTTT
TRBD1	17	-	TRBV7-3	TRBJ2-2	CASSLARDSLHTGELFF	TGTGCCAGCAGCCTAGCTCGGGACAGCCTCCACACCGGGGAGCTGTTTTTT
-	13	few	TRBV28	TRBJ1-5	CASRVSLNQPQHF	TGTGCCAGCAGGGTAAGCTTGAATCAGCCCCAGCATTTT
-	13	-	TRBV15	TRBJ2-7	CATSRDPTYEQYF	TGTGCCACCAGCAGAGATCCGACTTACGAGCAGTACTTC
-	13	-	TRBV30	TRBJ1-4	CAWSGQLNEKLFF	TGTGCCTGGAGTGGACAGCTTAATGAAAAACTGTTTTTT
-	15	-	TRBV4-2	TRBJ1-3	CASSQGQASGNTIYF	TGTGCCAGCAGCCAAGGCCAGGCCTCTGGAAACACCATATATTTT
-	13	-	TRBV25-1	TRBJ1-5	CASSERQNQPQHF	TGTGCCAGCAGTGAGCGGCAGAATCAGCCCCAGCATTTT
TRBD1	14	-	TRBV19	TRBJ1-2	CASSPGTGGGGYTF	TGTGCCAGTAGTCCCGGGACAGGGGGCGGTGGCTACACCTTC
TRBD1	16	once	TRBV14	TRBJ1-2	CASSQGGQGANYGYTF	TGTGCCAGCAGCCAAGGGGGACAGGGGGCTAACTATGGCTACACCTTC
-	15	-	TRBV14	TRBJ1-2	CASSQAPNRQAGYTF	TGTGCCAGCAGCCAAGCCCCTAATCGGCAGGCTGGCTACACCTTC
TRBD2	16	-	TRBV19	TRBJ2-1	CASSTGTSGTYNEQFF	TGTGCCAGTAGTACGGGGACTAGCGGAACCTACAATGAGCAGTTCTTC
TRBD1	15	-	TRBV6-5	TRBJ2-5	CASSYRDRGLETQYF	TGTGCCAGCAGCTACCGGGACAGGGGTTTGGAGACCCAGTACTTC
TRBD1	13	-	TRBV3-1/TRBV3-2	TRBJ1-5	CASSPGGNQPQHF	TGTGCCAGCAGCCCAGGGGGGAATCAGCCCCAGCATTTT
TRBD1	15	-	TRBV9	TRBJ1-2	CASSVGTGRVKGYTF	TGTGCCAGCAGCGTAGGGACAGGAAGGGTTAAGGGCTACACCTTC
-	15	-	TRBV6-5	TRBJ2-7	CASSYTYRSVNEQYF	TGTGCCAGCAGTTACACCTACAGGTCAGTCAACGAGCAGTACTTC
TRBD2	15	-	TRBV7-2	TRBJ2-5	CASSLQRGGRETQYF	TGTGCCAGCAGCCTCCAGCGGGGGGGCCGGGAGACCCAGTACTTC
-	14	-	TRBV3-1/TRBV3-2	TRBJ1-6	CASSQLLENSPLHF	TGTGCCAGCAGCCAATTGTTGGAGAATTCACCCCTCCACTTT
TRBD2	15	once	TRBV7-6	TRBJ2-1	CASSLFSSGGDEQFF	TGTGCCAGCAGCTTGTTTAGTAGCGGGGGGGATGAGCAGTTCTTC
TRBD2	16	-	TRBV7-2	TRBJ2-5	CASSLGLLAGQETQYF	TGTGCCAGCAGCTTAGGGCTCCTAGCGGGCCAAGAGACCCAGTACTTC
-	16	-	TRBV5-1	TRBJ2-5	CASRPFTGTRGETQYF	TGCGCCAGCAGACCTTTTACCGGGACCCGGGGGGAGACCCAGTACTTC
TRBD1	13	few	TRBV30	TRBJ1-6	CAWRGDSNSPLHF	TGTGCCTGGAGGGGGGACAGTAATTCACCCCTCCACTTT
-	13	few	TRBV6-5	TRBJ2-7	CASRLYRDYEQYF	TGTGCCAGCAGATTATACAGGGACTACGAGCAGTACTTC
-	14	-	TRBV7-8	TRBJ1-5	CASSLGQARQPQHF	TGTGCCAGCAGCTTAGGACAGGCGCGACAGCCCCAGCATTTT
-	13	-	TRBV24-1	TRBJ1-1	CATSDGLFTEAFF	TGTGCCACCAGTGACGGACTCTTCACTGAAGCTTTCTTT
-	17	-	TRBV10-3	TRBJ1-1	CAISESWVGRDNTEAFF	TGTGCCATCAGTGAGTCGTGGGTGGGCAGAGACAACACTGAAGCTTTCTTT
-	16	few	TRBV5-5	TRBJ2-1	CASSQGASGTYNEQFF	TGTGCCAGCAGCCAGGGGGCTAGCGGGACCTACAATGAGCAGTTCTTC
-	13	-	TRBV30	TRBJ1-3	CAWSRGSGNTIYF	TGTGCCTGGTCGAGGGGGTCTGGAAACACCATATATTTT
TRBD1	14	-	TRBV5-1	TRBJ1-1	CASSLARTGSGAFF	TGCGCCAGCAGCTTGGCAAGGACAGGGAGTGGGGCTTTCTTT
-	15	-	TRBV19	TRBJ1-1	CASSIGLQGNTEAFF	TGTGCCAGTAGTATAGGACTACAGGGGAACACTGAAGCTTTCTTT
TRBD2	18	-	TRBV27	TRBJ2-3	CASSSLPTSGAGTDTQYF	TGTGCCAGCAGTTCGCTTCCCACTAGCGGGGCCGGCACAGATACGCAGTATTTT
-	17	-	TRBV6-1	TRBJ1-6	CASSEIRGLDVRSPLHF	TGTGCCAGCAGTGAAATCCGAGGGTTGGACGTACGGTCACCCCTCCACTTT
-	15	-	TRBV6-5	TRBJ1-1	CASYNLGAGVTEAFF	TGTGCCAGCTATAATCTGGGGGCAGGGGTCACTGAAGCTTTCTTT
TRBD1	23	-	TRBV3-1/TRBV3-2	TRBJ1-4	CASSQETGGTGGNLSRLDEKLFF	TGTGCCAGCAGCCAAGAAACAGGAGGGACAGGGGGAAACCTCTCTCGTCTCGATGAAAAACTGTTTTTT